These T cell receptor beta chains were read from a single sample in a study of OX40 agonist ivuxolimab in advanced cancers. TCRdb keeps only in-frame clones here, not all; method: immunoSEQ multiplex PCR. Among 80,000 or so clones listed, 70% to 90% were seen once. This material consisted of CD4+ or CD8+ T cells sorted from blood, taken in a trial of the OX40 agonist ivuxolimab. The receptors originated from an adult with an advanced solid tumor such as melanoma, head and neck, liver or kidney cancer. Both conserved end residues are part of each CDR3. D genes are given only for firm matches. Clone size is not always given. Where it is, it says once, few, many or a class for expanded clones.

j_gene,v_gene,abundance,d_gene,CDR3nt,CDR3aa
TRBJ1-2,TRBV2,once,-,TGTGCCAGCAGTTTAGGGGATTCAGGCTACACCTTC,CASSLGDSGYTF
TRBJ2-7,TRBV7-8,-,TRBD1,TGTGCCAGCAGCTTAGGAAAGGCACAGGGGGTCTCCTACGAGCAGTACTTC,CASSLGKAQGVSYEQYF
TRBJ2-7,TRBV5-6,-,-,TGTGCCAGCAGCCAAACCCGGGGTCGCGTCGGCTACGAGCAGTACTTC,CASSQTRGRVGYEQYF
TRBJ2-7,TRBV11-2,-,TRBD2,TGTGCCAGCCGCCTAGAACTAGCGGGAGACCCCGAGCAGTACTTC,CASRLELAGDPEQYF
TRBJ2-5,TRBV28,-,-,TGTGCCAGCAGTCCCAGACTAGGGGAGACCCAGTACTTC,CASSPRLGETQYF
TRBJ2-3,TRBV7-2,-,TRBD1,TGTGCCAGCAGCCGAGCCGCGACAGGGGCCGGCACAGATACGCAGTATTTT,CASSRAATGAGTDTQYF
TRBJ1-2,TRBV20-1,-,-,TGCAGTGCTAGAGGGATCTATGGCCACACCTTC,CSARGIYGHTF
TRBJ2-7,TRBV7-9,-,-,TGTGCCAGCAGCCGTACAGGGTCCTACGAGCAGTACTTC,CASSRTGSYEQYF
TRBJ2-2,TRBV5-8,-,TRBD2,TGTGCCAGCAGCCTGACTAGCGGGGGGGCACGCGGGGAGCTGTTTTTT,CASSLTSGGARGELFF
TRBJ1-4,TRBV5-1,-,TRBD1,TGCGCCAGCAGAAAGGACAGGGTGGATGAAAAACTGTTTTTT,CASRKDRVDEKLFF
TRBJ1-5,TRBV10-3,-,TRBD1,TGTGCCATCAGTGTCGCCGGGACAGGATCCAATCAGCCCCAGCATTTT,CAISVAGTGSNQPQHF
TRBJ2-1,TRBV19,few,TRBD1,TGTGCCAGTAGACAGGGGGCGCAGAGCCATGAGCAGTTCTTC,CASRQGAQSHEQFF
TRBJ2-7,TRBV6-1,-,-,TGTGCCAGCATAGGGTCCTCCTACGAGCAGTACTTC,CASIGSSYEQYF
TRBJ1-4,TRBV28,-,-,TGTGCCAGCAGAGAACCCGCAACTAATGAAAAACTGTTTTTT,CASREPATNEKLFF
TRBJ2-1,TRBV29-1,-,TRBD2,TGCAGCGTTGTGAGCGGGGGGGCGGGGGAGCAGTTCTTC,CSVVSGGAGEQFF
TRBJ2-1,TRBV27,few,TRBD2,TGTGCCAGCAGTCCAAACGGACTAGCGGCTTACAATGAGCAGTTCTTC,CASSPNGLAAYNEQFF
TRBJ2-5,TRBV7-9,-,TRBD1,TGTGCCAGCAGCTTAGAGGACAGGGGGGGAGAAGAGACCCAGTACTTC,CASSLEDRGGEETQYF
TRBJ1-2,TRBV12-5,-,-,TGTGCTAGTGGTTTGGTACAAGGACATCCCTCAAATGGCTACACCTTC,CASGLVQGHPSNGYTF